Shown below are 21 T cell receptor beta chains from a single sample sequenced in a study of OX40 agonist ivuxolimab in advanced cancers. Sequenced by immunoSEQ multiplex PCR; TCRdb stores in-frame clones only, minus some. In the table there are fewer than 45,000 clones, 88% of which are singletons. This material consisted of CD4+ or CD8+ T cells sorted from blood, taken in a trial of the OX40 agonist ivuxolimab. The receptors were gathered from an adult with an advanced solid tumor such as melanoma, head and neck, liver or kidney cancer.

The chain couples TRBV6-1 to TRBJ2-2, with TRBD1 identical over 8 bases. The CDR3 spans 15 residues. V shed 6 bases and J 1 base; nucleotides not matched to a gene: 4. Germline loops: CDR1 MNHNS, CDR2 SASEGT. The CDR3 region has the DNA TGTGCCAGCAGAAACAGGGGGGAGAACACCGGGGAGCTGTTTTTT. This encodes CASRNRGENTGELFF.

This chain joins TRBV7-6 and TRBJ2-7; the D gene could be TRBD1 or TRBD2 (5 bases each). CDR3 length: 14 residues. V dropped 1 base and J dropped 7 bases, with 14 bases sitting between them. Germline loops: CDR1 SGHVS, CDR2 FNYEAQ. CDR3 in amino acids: CASSLVVSEGEQYF. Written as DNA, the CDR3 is TGTGCCAGCAGCTTAGTAGTCTCCGAGGGGGAGCAGTACTTC.

DNA for the CDR3: TGCGCCAGCCAGGGGGCGGGAGGCCCTGCTACCTTCACAGATACGCAGTATTTT. Its protein product is CASQGAGGPATFTDTQYF. J is TRBJ2-3 and V is TRBV4-1; TRBD1 or TRBD2 may be the D gene (8 bases each). The ends were cut back, 8 bases at V and 2 bases at J, with 26 bases in the middle. The CDR3 sequence is 18 residues long. Germline CDR1 and CDR2: MGHRA and YSYEKL.

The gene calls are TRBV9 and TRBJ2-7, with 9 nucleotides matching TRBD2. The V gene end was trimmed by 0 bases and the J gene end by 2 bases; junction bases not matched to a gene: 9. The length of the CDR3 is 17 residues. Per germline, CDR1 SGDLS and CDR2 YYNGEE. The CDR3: CASSVDDRASGAYEQYF. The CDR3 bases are TGTGCCAGCAGCGTAGACGACCGGGCTAGCGGGGCCTACGAGCAGTACTTC.

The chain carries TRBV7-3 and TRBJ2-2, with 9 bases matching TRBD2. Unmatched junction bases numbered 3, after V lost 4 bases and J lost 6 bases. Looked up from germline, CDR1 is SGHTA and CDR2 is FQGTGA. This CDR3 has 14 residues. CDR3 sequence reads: CASSSLAGAGELFF. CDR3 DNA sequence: TGTGCCAGCAGCTCGTTAGCGGGAGCCGGGGAGCTGTTTTTT.

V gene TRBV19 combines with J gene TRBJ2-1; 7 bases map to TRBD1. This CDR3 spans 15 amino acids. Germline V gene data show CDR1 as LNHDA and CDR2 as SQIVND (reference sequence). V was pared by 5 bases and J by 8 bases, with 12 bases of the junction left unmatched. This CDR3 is CASSPTAGGRDEQFF. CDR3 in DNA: TGTGCCAGTAGTCCCACGGCAGGGGGTCGTGATGAGCAGTTCTTC.

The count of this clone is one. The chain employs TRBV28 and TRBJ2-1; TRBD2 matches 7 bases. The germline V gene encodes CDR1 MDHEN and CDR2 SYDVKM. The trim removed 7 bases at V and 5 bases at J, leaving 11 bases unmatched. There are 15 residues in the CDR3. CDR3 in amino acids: CASTTSLGRDNEQFF. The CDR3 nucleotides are TGTGCCAGCACCACATCGTTGGGGAGGGACAATGAGCAGTTCTTC.

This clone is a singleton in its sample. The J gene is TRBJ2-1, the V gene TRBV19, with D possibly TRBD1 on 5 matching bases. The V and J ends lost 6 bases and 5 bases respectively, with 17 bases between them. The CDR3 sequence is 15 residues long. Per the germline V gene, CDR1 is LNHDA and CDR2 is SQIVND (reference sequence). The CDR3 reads CASSPWGGAHNEQFF. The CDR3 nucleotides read TGTGCCAGTAGCCCTTGGGGCGGAGCTCACAATGAGCAGTTCTTC.

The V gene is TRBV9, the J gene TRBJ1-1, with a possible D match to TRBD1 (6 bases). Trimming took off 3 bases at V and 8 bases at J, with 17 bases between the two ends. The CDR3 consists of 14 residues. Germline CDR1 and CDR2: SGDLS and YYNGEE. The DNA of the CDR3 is TGTGCCAGCAGCGGACCGGGACACCCTCCCGAAGCTTTCTTT. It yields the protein CASSGPGHPPEAFF.

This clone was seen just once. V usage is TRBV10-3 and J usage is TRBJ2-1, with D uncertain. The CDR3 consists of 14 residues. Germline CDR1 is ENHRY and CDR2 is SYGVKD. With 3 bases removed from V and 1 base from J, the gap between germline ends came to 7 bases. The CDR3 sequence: CAISDMNSYNEQFF. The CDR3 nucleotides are TGTGCCATCAGTGACATGAATTCCTACAATGAGCAGTTCTTC.

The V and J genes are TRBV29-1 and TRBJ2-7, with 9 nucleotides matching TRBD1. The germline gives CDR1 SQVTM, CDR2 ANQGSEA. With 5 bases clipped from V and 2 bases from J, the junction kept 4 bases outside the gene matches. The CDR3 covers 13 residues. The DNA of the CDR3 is TGCAGCGTTCGGGGGACAGGGACCTACGAGCAGTACTTC. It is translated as CSVRGTGTYEQYF.

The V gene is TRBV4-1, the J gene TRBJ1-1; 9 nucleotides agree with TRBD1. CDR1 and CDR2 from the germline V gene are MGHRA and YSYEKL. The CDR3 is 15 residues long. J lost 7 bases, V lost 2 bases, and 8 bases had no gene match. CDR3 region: CASSQKLTGGIEAFF. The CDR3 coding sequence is TGCGCCAGCAGCCAAAAATTGACAGGGGGAATTGAAGCTTTCTTT.

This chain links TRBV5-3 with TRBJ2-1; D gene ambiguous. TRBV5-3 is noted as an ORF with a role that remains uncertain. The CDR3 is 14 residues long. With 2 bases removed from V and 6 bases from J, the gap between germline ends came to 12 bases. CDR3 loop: CARSFGPPTNEQFF. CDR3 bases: TGTGCCAGAAGCTTTGGGCCTCCTACCAATGAGCAGTTCTTC.

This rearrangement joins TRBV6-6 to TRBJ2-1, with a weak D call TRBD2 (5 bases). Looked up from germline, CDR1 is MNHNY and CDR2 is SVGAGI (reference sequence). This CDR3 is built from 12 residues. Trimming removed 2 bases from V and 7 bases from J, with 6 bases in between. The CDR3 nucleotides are TGTGCCAGCAGTTACACGGGGAATGAGCAGTTCTTC. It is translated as CASSYTGNEQFF.

The CDR3 loop is CASSLRPHSNQPQHF. CDR3 nucleotides: TGTGCCAGCAGCTTGAGACCCCATAGCAATCAGCCCCAGCATTTT. The chain links TRBV5-6 to TRBJ1-5; no clear D. The germline gives CDR1 SGHDT, CDR2 YYEEEE. CDR3 length: 15 residues. V lost 1 base to trimming and J lost 0 bases, with 8 bases between them.

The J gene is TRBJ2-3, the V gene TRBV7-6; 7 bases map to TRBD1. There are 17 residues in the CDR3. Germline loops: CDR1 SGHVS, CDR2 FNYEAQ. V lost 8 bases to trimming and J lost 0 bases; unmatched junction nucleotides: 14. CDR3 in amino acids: CASPPVTGPLSTDTQYF. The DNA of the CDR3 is TGTGCCAGCCCGCCTGTGACAGGGCCCCTTAGCACAGATACGCAGTATTTT.

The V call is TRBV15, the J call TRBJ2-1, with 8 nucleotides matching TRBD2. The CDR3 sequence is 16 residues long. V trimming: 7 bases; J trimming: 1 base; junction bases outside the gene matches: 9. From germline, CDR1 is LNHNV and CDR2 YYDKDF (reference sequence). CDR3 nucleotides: TGTGCCACCATGCCGAGGGCTAGCGGGTCCTACAATGAGCAGTTCTTC. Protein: CATMPRASGSYNEQFF.

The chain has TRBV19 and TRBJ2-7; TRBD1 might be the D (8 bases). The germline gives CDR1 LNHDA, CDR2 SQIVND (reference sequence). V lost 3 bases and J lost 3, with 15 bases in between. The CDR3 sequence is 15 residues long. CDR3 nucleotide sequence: TGTGCCAGTAGTATCTTGACAGGGGAGGGCTACGAGCAGTACTTC. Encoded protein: CASSILTGEGYEQYF.

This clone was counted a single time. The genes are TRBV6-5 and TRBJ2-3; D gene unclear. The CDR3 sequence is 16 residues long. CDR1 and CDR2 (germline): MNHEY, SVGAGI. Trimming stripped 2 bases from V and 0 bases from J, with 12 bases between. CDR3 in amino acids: CASSYRVARSTDTQYF. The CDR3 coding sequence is TGTGCCAGCAGTTACCGGGTCGCCAGAAGCACAGATACGCAGTATTTT.

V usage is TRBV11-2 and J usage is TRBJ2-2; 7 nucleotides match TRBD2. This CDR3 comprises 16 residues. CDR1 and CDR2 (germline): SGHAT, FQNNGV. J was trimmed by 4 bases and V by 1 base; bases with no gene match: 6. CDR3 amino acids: CASSLVLGGITGELFF. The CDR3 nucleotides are TGTGCCAGCAGCTTAGTCCTCGGGGGGATCACCGGGGAGCTGTTTTTT.

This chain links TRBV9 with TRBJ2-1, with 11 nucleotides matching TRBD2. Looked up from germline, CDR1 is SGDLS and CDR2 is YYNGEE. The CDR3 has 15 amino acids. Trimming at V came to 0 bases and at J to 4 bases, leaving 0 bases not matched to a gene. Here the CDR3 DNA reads TGTGCCAGCAGCGTAGCTAGCGGGGGGTACAATGAGCAGTTCTTC. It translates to CASSVASGGYNEQFF.